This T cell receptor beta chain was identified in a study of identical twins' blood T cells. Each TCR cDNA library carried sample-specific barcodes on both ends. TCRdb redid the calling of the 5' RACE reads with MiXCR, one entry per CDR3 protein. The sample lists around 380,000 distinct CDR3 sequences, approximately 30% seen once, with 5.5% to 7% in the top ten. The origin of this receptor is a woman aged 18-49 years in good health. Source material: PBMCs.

CDR3 sequence reads: CASSTSTPPDTQYF. The CDR3, as DNA: TGTGCCAGCAGCACCTCAACTCCACCAGATACGCAGTATTTT. The rearrangement links TRBV6-1 to TRBJ2-3; D gene unclear. The CDR3 is 14 residues long. The germline CDR1 and CDR2 sequences are MNHNS and SASEGT. Trimming took off 6 bases at V and 4 bases at J, with 14 bases between the two ends.